The sequence of this T cell receptor (beta chain) was determined in a study of cytomegalovirus exposure and HLA in healthy donors (dated by TCRdb to the late 2010s). Regarding the research as a whole: An earlier analysis of roughly 500 of the donors reported about 290 Gb of sequence data and 120 million or so unique TCR beta sequences from about 179 million T cells. About 310 gigabases of sequencing data and tens of millions of unique TCR sequences were included in an early release covering several hundred HLA-typed donors. Of the 300 to 400 genotyped donors, about 80% fell in the genetic ancestry cluster associated with self-reported Caucasian donors. The study aimed to test whether signatures of past pathogen exposure could be identified by cataloging public T cell receptors. The study profiled the T cell repertoires of hundreds of subjects by immunosequencing and related them to cytomegalovirus serostatus. Besides the first cohort of around 700 subjects, a separate validation cohort made up of over 100 different subjects was used. To predict cytomegalovirus infection status, the study brought together high-throughput TCR immunosequencing, statistical association of individual TCRs with disease status, and machine learning. A later analysis re-analyzed previously published TCR beta repertoires from 550 to 700 donors and added high-resolution HLA genotyping to study TCR occurrence patterns. The later analysis used no new phenotypic data to find candidate immune exposures, relying instead on TCR beta sequences and their occurrence across donors. In an earlier analysis of 587 of the donors, high-throughput TCR beta sequencing was used to judge whether each TCR beta V gene segment behaved as functional or pseudogenic. Alongside the repertoire data, information on donor age, sex, ethnicity and CMV serostatus was compiled. A later genetic analysis took genome-wide SNP genotypes for about 55% of the 666 donors and used that subset as a discovery cohort. Every discovery cohort repertoire had been produced on one sequencing platform. HLA typing covered class I and class II loci at four-digit resolution. The number of donors typed differed by locus, with roughly 620-630 for A, B, C, DRB1 and DQB1, over 500 for DQA1, 600 to 610 for DPA1, and some 470 for DPB1. Roughly five DR-DQ haplotypes were treated as single units for association and clustering because of strong linkage in the cohort. Among some 410 genotyped donors of the cohort, an average of around 240,000 unique TCR beta nucleotide sequences were sequenced per donor, around a sixth of them non-productive. Broad study findings and their caveats: This cohort had only TCR beta chains sequenced, and the lack of alpha or paired-chain data limited which features could be detected. In a later genetic analysis, a missense DCLRE1C variant was associated with V-gene and J-gene trimming of TCR beta chains, and the association was replicated in an independent cohort. According to a later genetic analysis, donors in an Asian-associated ancestry cluster had fewer N-insertions in productive TCRs than the roughly 670-donor mean. Sequencing depth was assumed to be roughly uniform across donors in the presence/absence analyses, though that assumption may not hold. When HLA alleles, especially DR and DQ, strongly co-occurred, attributing TCR associations to individual alleles was difficult. A later analysis found that TCR association rates varied across HLA loci, with DRB1 alleles showing the most associated TCRs and HLA-C alleles the fewest. Correlated functional status among segregating V segments might reflect linkage disequilibrium, but an unknown experimental factor could not be ruled out. In both the original and validation cohorts, the classifier was reported to diagnose cytomegalovirus status with high specificity and sensitivity. In a later analysis, several top co-occurrence clusters were reported to appear linked to parvovirus B19, influenza, CMV and Epstein-Barr virus. At a false discovery rate of 0.05, a later analysis linked approximately 18,000 TCR beta sequences to specific HLA alleles. A cluster of highly shared sequence variants was judged likely to be a technical artifact of the sequencing pipeline. In an earlier analysis of a few hundred of the donors, most TCR beta V segments were observed in productive rearrangements about 87% or about 30% of the time, broadly matching IMGT annotations. Compared with equally common non-associated chains, HLA-associated TCR beta chains in a later analysis were more clonally expanded and had lower generation probabilities. The study gave a list of some 150 TCR beta chains associated with cytomegalovirus. Because HLA typing was unavailable for some donors at each locus, only the typed subset was used in association tests. Roughly 17 rarely observed V segments, including chromosome 9 orphons, were excluded from the earlier analysis of approximately 500 of the donors because counts were too low. In a later analysis, most CMV-associated TCR beta chains were found to appear HLA-restricted, with HLA associations seemingly driven largely by CMV exposure. A further reported finding was that TCR beta sequences accurately predicted the HLA-A and HLA-B alleles for most subjects in the first cohort. In vitro tests confirmed that a few of the cytomegalovirus-associated TCR beta chains recognize cytomegalovirus antigens. According to the authors, the approach could potentially be generalized to other disease states and immunological phenotypes. Most TCR sequences were seen in very few donors, while some public TCRs were found in many individuals. CMV serostatus was the only immune exposure information available for the cohort.

Note on this clone: The antigen it binds to is not known.

Libraries were made using the immunoSEQ multiplex PCR assay. The multiplex PCR relied on a mix of 60 forward primers for TCR Vbeta segments and 13 reverse primers for TCR Jbeta segments. The CDR3 region of rearranged TCR beta genes was amplified from genomic DNA by a multiplex PCR assay. On the Illumina HiSeq System, the amplified TCR beta libraries were sequenced as 87-base-pair reads. In the paper's pipeline: In a later analysis, 80 million or so unique TCR beta chains were counted across the approximately 640 repertoires, and some 10 million of these chains were shared by at least two donors. Raw reads were error-corrected and collapsed into unique sequences by a nearest-neighbor algorithm in which closely related sequences were merged to remove PCR and sequencing errors. CDR3 sequences were aligned to IMGT reference sequences to assign V, D and J gene segments. Each retained sequence needed at least a six-nucleotide match to both a V gene segment and a J gene segment. Rearrangements were called productive when the CDR3 lacked stop codons and stayed in frame with V and J; all others were non-productive. CDR3 was defined by IMGT convention, running from the second conserved V-encoded cysteine to the conserved J-encoded phenylalanine. Sequences without an unambiguous match to a single V gene segment were excluded from the earlier analysis of 450 to 750 of the donors. In an earlier analysis of some 590 of the donors, a V segment was called functional when productive rearrangements were above 56.7%, and segregating when the standard deviation between donors exceeded 5%. A statistical classification framework was built to diagnose cytomegalovirus status from the catalog of TCR beta chain sequences. In a later analysis, TCR nucleotide sequences were compared against IMGT/GENE-DB human TR gene sequences so that V and J genes could be assigned. Using the TCRdist pipeline, a later analysis assigned CDR3 sequences along with most-parsimonious VDJ recombination scenarios. In a later analysis, every TCR beta chain was defined by the combination of its CDR3 amino acid sequence and its V-gene family, and reads without a unique V-gene family were dropped. To address suspected cross-contamination and a sequencing artifact, a later analysis removed roughly 580 highly shared, low-generation-probability nucleotide sequences. In a later analysis, a clonal expansion index was calculated for each public chain from normalized within-repertoire ranks of inferred template counts. A later analysis computed generation probabilities with a VDJ recombination model fitted to out-of-frame rearrangements, and checked the results against IGoR. A later analysis scored TCR-TCR, TCR-HLA and TCR-CMV co-occurrence with hypergeometric tests, applying a repertoire-size bias correction to TCR pairs. A later analysis estimated false discovery rates by permuting HLA or CMV assignments 20 times. A later analysis grouped co-occurring TCRs with DBSCAN, adding TCRdist sequence similarity when clustering within HLA-allele-positive subsets. For co-occurrence clustering, repertoires with fewer than 30,000 or more than 120,000 public chains were excluded, along with about five repertoires with anomalous nucleotide sharing. TCRdb retrieved this table from immuneACCESS and kept in-frame rearrangements only. Not all clones are present; in checked studies, unresolved V genes account for under half, and no reason is known for the remainder. The V and J calls and the clone size are those of that table, but D and trimming were determined from the DNA. The table kept for this sample lists fewer than 100,000 clones. Roughly 1.5% of the sample belongs to the ten largest clones.

In total, approximately 610 healthy bone marrow donors made up the cohort. All cohort members were sampled while nominally healthy, although unrecorded immune exposures were likely present. The donor tested CMV seronegative and was one of the 352 seronegative cohort members. Each donor provided a peripheral blood sample, and peripheral blood mononuclear cells were used for TCR beta sequencing. Genomic DNA was extracted from the blood cell samples with the Qiagen DNeasy Blood Extraction Kit. Sequencing was performed on PBMCs. This sequence was found in a woman aged 55-70 years in good health and CMV-seronegative.

The DNA sequence follows: TGCGCCAGCAGCAGAGATAGCGGGAGGAACTCCTACAATGAGCAGTTCTTC. The resulting protein is CASSRDSGRNSYNEQFF. This sequence uses TRBV5-1 and TRBJ2-1, with TRBD2 matching 10 junction bases. The junction shows trimming of 4 bases on V and 0 bases on J, and the gene matches do not reach 7 bases of it. Taken from the germline V gene, the CDR1 and CDR2 loops are SGHRS and YFSETQ. There are 17 amino acids in the CDR3, from cysteine to phenylalanine inclusive. CDR3 DNA only is kept here, 51 bases in frame from base 1.